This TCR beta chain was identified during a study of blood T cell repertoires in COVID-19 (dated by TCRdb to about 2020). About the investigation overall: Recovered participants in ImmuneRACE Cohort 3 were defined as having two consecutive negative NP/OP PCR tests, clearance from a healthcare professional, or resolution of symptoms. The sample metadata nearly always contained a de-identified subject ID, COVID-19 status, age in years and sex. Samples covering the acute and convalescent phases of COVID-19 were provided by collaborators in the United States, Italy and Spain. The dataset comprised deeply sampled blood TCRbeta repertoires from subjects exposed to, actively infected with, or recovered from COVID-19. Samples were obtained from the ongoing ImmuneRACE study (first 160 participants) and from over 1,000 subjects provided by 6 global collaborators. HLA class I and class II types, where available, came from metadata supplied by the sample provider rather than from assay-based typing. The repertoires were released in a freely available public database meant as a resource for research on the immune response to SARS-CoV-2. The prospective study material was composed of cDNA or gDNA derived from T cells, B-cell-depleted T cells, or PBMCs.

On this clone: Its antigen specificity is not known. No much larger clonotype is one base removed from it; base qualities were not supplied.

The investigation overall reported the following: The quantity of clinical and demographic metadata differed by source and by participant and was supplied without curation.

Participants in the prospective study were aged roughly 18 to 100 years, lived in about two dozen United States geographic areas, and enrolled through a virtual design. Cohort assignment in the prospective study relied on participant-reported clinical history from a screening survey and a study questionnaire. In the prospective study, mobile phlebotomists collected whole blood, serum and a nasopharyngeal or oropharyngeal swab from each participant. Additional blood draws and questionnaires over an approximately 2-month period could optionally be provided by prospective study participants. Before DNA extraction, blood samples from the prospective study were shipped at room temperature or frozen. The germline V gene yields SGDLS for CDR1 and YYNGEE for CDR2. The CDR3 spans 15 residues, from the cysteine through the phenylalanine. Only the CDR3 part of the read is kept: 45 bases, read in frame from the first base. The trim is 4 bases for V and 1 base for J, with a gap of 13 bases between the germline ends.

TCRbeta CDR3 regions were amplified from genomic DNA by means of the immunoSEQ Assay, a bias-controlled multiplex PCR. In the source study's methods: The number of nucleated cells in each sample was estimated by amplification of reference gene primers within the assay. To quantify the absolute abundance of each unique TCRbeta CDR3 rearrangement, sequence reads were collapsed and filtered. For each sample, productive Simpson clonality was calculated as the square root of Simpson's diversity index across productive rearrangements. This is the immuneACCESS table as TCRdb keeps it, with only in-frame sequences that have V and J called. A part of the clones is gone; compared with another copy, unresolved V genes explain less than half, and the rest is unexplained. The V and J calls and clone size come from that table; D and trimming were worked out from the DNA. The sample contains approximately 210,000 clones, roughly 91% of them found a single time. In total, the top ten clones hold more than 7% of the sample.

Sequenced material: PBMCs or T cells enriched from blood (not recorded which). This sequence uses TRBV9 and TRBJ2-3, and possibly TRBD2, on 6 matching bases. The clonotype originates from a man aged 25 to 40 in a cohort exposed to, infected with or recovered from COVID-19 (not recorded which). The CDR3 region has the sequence CASSRGGGGTDTQYF. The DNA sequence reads TGTGCCAGCAGCAGAGGTGGAGGGGGCACAGATACGCAGTATTTT.